Listed here are 19 T cell receptor beta chains from one sample, sequenced in a study of blood T cell repertoires in COVID-19. Sequencing was performed with immunoSEQ multiplex PCR; in TCRdb, only in-frame clones are kept and a portion is missing. The data show about 83,000 clones, 87% seen once. The sequencing sample was made of peripheral blood. The receptors come from a woman aged 50 to 60 with active or convalescent COVID-19.

This clone was observed once. The chain combines TRBV5-1 with TRBJ2-1; D might be TRBD1 (5 bases). The CDR3 runs to 15 residues. V dropped 1 base and J dropped 5 bases, with 13 bases sitting between them. The germline CDR1 and CDR2 sequences are SGHRS and YFSETQ. CDR3 region: CASSLRSGSDNEQFF. CDR3 in DNA: TGCGCCAGCAGCTTGAGGTCAGGGTCCGACAATGAGCAGTTCTTC.

This clone was seen once. The V call is TRBV7-2, the J call TRBJ1-6; 9 bases fit TRBD1. Per germline, CDR1 SGHTA and CDR2 FQGNSA. V dropped 1 base and J dropped 8; count of bases not matched to a gene: 3. The CDR3 sequence is 15 residues long. The CDR3 nucleotides read TGTGCCAGCAGCTTAGAGGGACAGGGTGATTCACCCCTCCACTTT. It translates to CASSLEGQGDSPLHF.

This chain links TRBV19 with TRBJ1-3; 9 bases are a match to TRBD1. This CDR3 region has 17 residues. Trimming cost V 8 bases and J 2 bases; bases outside gene matches: 13. Germline V lookup: CDR1 LNHDA, CDR2 SQIVND (reference sequence). CDR3 DNA: TGTGCCAGTTCAAAGGGGACAGGGCAGCTCACTGGAAACACCATATATTTT. Translating gives CASSKGTGQLTGNTIYF.

The V call is TRBV10-3, the J call TRBJ2-7; D perhaps matches TRBD1 (5 bases). This CDR3 has 17 amino acids. Germline V CDR1 and CDR2: ENHRY, SYGVKD. V dropped 0 bases and J dropped 7 bases, with 22 bases sitting between them. For the CDR3, the DNA is TGTGCCATCAGTGAGTCAAGGGCAGGGTCCCTTTTCGGGGAGCAGTACTTC. This codes for CAISESRAGSLFGEQYF.

The CDR3 region has the DNA TGTGCCAGCAGCCTCGACAGGGTCGGCGAAAAACTGTTTTTT. Amino acids: CASSLDRVGEKLFF. This chain links TRBV7-3 with TRBJ1-4, with TRBD1 identical over 7 bases. With 5 bases clipped from V and 8 bases from J, the junction kept 8 bases outside the gene matches. Germline V gene sequence: CDR1 SGHTA, CDR2 FQGTGA. CDR3 length: 14 amino acids.

This clone was observed a single time. The chain carries TRBV19 and TRBJ1-6, with 9 bases fitting TRBD1. The CDR3 totals 16 residues. The trim removed 3 bases at V and 6 bases at J, leaving 6 bases unmatched. Per germline, CDR1 LNHDA and CDR2 SQIVND (reference sequence). This CDR3 reads CASSMDGTGLNSPLHF. In nucleotides, the CDR3 is TGTGCCAGTAGTATGGATGGGACAGGGCTTAATTCACCCCTCCACTTT.

The chain combines TRBV27 with TRBJ1-5, with a tentative D call TRBD1 (6 bases). CDR3 length: 14 residues. The V gene's germline CDR1 is MNHEY and CDR2 SMNVEV (reference sequence). The V end lost 3 bases, the J end lost 4 bases, and 10 bases lay between the germline ends. The CDR3 reads CASSFRGENQPQHF. The CDR3 DNA reads as TGTGCCAGCAGTTTCAGGGGCGAGAATCAGCCCCAGCATTTT.

The chain has TRBV7-8 and TRBJ2-2; TRBD2 is a possible D gene (5 bases). The V and J ends lost 8 bases and 4 bases respectively, with 11 bases between them. Germline CDR1 and CDR2: SGHVS and FQNEAQ. The CDR3 is 13 amino acids. This CDR3 reads CASLGGSTGELFF. The CDR3 DNA is TGTGCCAGCTTAGGAGGCAGCACCGGGGAGCTGTTTTTT.

The V call is TRBV5-6, the J call TRBJ1-2; TRBD1 agrees at 8 bases. The CDR3 runs to 16 residues. The ends lost 5 bases at V and 6 bases at J; junction bases unmatched: 15. The germline CDR1 and CDR2 sequences are SGHDT and YYEEEE. CDR3 bases: TGTGCCAGCAGACAAAGACAGGGGTTCGGAAGGGATGGCTACACCTTC. This translates into CASRQRQGFGRDGYTF.

The chain is built from TRBV18 and TRBJ1-1; 7 bases line up with TRBD1. The CDR3 sequence is 14 residues long. The J segment lost 4 bases and the V segment lost 3 bases, leaving 5 bases of the junction unmatched. Per germline, CDR1 KGHSH and CDR2 LQKENI. The CDR3 DNA reads as TGTGCCAGCTCACCTCAGGGGGTACCCACTGAAGCTTTCTTT. Translating gives CASSPQGVPTEAFF.

The chain recombines TRBV5-1 with TRBJ1-2; D perhaps matches TRBD1 (5 bases). Germline V CDR1 and CDR2: SGHRS, YFSETQ. This CDR3 region has 14 residues. V lost 5 bases to trimming and J lost 4 bases, with 15 bases between them. CDR3 region: CASSPDGQSYGYTF. CDR3 coding DNA: TGCGCCAGCAGTCCGGACGGACAATCCTATGGCTACACCTTC.

The V gene is TRBV18, the J gene TRBJ2-7; 9 nucleotides align to TRBD1. The junction had 6 bases not matched to a gene; V was cut back by 3 bases and J by 3 bases. CDR3 length equals 15 residues. Germline loops: CDR1 KGHSH, CDR2 LQKENI. CDR3 sequence reads: CASSPGQGIIYEQYF. CDR3 DNA: TGTGCCAGCTCACCGGGACAGGGTATTATCTACGAGCAGTACTTC.

This chain connects TRBV2 to TRBJ1-6, with TRBD1 matching 7 bases. Per germline, CDR1 SNHLY and CDR2 FYNNEI. The CDR3 runs to 13 residues. V lost 4 bases, J lost 7 bases, and 1 base stayed unmatched. As DNA, the CDR3 is TGTGCCAGCAGTGGGGACAGAAATTCACCCCTCCACTTT. Its translation is CASSGDRNSPLHF. Based on the CDR3 plus reference TRBV2 and TRBJ1-6, the full variable domain is EPEVTQTPSHQVTQMGQEVILRCVPISNHLYFYWYRQILGQKVEFLVSFYNNEISEKSEIFDDQFSVERPDGSNFTLKIRSTKLEDSAMYFCASSGDRNSPLHFGNGTRLTVT.

About this clone itself: One end of the junction fails to match germline, which may point to a read error. The chain links TRBV7-7 to TRBJ2-7, with D possibly matching TRBD2 (5 bases). Looked up from germline, CDR1 is SSHAT and CDR2 is FNYEAQ (reference sequence). The CDR3 is made up of 14 amino acids. For the CDR3, the DNA is TGTGCTAGCAGCTTAGCCCGGACTTCCGACGAGCAGTACTTC. This sequence encodes CASSLARTSDEQYF.

The CDR3 region has the DNA TGTGCCAGCAGCCCCGGGACAGGGACGGTCAATGAGCAGTTCTTC. Residues: CASSPGTGTVNEQFF. This chain links TRBV11-3 with TRBJ2-1; 9 bases fit TRBD1. The CDR3 is 15 amino acids. The junction had 8 bases not matched to a gene; V was cut back by 5 bases and J by 6 bases. Germline CDR1 reads SGHNT; CDR2 reads YENEEA.

This clone has a handful of counts. This rearrangement joins TRBV7-2 to TRBJ1-2, with TRBD1 matching 7 bases. The CDR3 extends over 12 amino acids. Germline V gives CDR1 SGHTA, CDR2 FQGNSA. The V and J ends lost 5 bases and 7 bases, in that order; junction bases with no gene match: 4. The CDR3 DNA reads TGTGCCAGCAGCCCCGGACAGGCTGGCTACACCTTC. Residues: CASSPGQAGYTF.

V usage is TRBV5-1 and J usage is TRBJ1-2, with D possibly TRBD1 on 5 matching bases. Germline loops: CDR1 SGHRS, CDR2 YFSETQ. This CDR3 comprises 13 residues. V lost 1 base to trimming and J lost 4 bases, with 8 bases between them. CDR3 in amino acids: CASSLTGTYGYTF. Written as DNA, the CDR3 is TGCGCCAGCAGCTTGACAGGAACCTATGGCTACACCTTC.

The V call is TRBV11-3, the J call TRBJ1-6; D is unresolved. The CDR3 extends over 13 amino acids. Germline loops: CDR1 SGHNT, CDR2 YENEEA. V was clipped by 1 base and J by 7 bases, with 5 bases between them. The CDR3, as DNA: TGTGCCAGCAGCTTAGGAGGGAATTCACCCCTCCACTTT. This translates into CASSLGGNSPLHF.

This sequence joins TRBV11-3 and TRBJ2-3; tentative D call: TRBD1 (5 bases). Per germline, CDR1 SGHNT and CDR2 YENEEA. With 5 bases removed from V and 4 bases from J, the gap between germline ends came to 13 bases. CDR3 length: 14 amino acids. The CDR3 DNA is TGTGCCAGCAGCCTGGGGCATTATGCAGATACGCAGTATTTT. Residues: CASSLGHYADTQYF.